What follows describes a single T cell receptor beta chain. The same CDR3 also results from other DNA sequences found in this sample. This sample is part of a study of blood T cell repertoires in COVID-19. Background on the study: COVID-19 samples collected from the United States, Italy and Spain covered acute and convalescent phases.

The table came from immunoSEQ multiplex PCR; TCRdb's copy has only in-frame clones and leaves some out. The sample has a few hundred thousand clones; about four fifths are singletons. Specimen: peripheral blood. The receptor was isolated from a person aged 65-85 years with COVID-19, enrolled during active disease.

The CDR3 DNA reads as TGTGCCAGTAGTATTCAGGGGCCGAACACTGAAGCTTTCTTT. Translation gives CASSIQGPNTEAFF. The chain links TRBV19 to TRBJ1-1; TRBD1 is a possible D gene (6 bases). Deletions cut 3 bases from V and 1 base from J, with 9 bases between. CDR3 size: 14 residues. CDR1 and CDR2 (germline): LNHDA, SQIVND (reference sequence). Complete variable domain (other parts from reference TRBV19 and TRBJ1-1): DGGITQSPKYLFRKEGQNVTLSCEQNLNHDAMYWYRQDPGQGLRLIYYSQIVNDFQKGDIAEGYSVSREKKESFPLTVTSAQKNPTAFYLCASSIQGPNTEAFFGQGTRLTVV.